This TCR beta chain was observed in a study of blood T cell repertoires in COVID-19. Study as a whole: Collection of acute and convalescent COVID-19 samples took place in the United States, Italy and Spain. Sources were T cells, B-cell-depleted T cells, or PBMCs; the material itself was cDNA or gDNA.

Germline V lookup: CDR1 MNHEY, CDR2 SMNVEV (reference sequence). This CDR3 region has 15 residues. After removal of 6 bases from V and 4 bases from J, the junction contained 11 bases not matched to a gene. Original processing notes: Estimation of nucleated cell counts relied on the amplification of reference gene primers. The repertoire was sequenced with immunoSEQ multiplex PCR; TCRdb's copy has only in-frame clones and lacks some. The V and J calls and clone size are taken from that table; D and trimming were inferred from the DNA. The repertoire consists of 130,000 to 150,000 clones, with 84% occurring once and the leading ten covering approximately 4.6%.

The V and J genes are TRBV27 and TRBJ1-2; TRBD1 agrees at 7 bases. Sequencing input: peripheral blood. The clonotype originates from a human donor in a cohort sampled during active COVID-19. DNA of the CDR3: TGTGCCAGCAGCCCTCCAGGGGGGCTAGTCTATGGCTACACCTTC. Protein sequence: CASSPPGGLVYGYTF.